A single sample gave rise to the 16 T cell receptor beta chains below, sequenced in a study of T-cell reconstitution after alpha-beta-depleted transplantation in children. It was with unique molecular identifiers that the TCRbeta library was prepared. Each CDR3 protein is one row after TCRdb ran MiXCR on the PCR reads. The data contain approximately 590,000 distinct CDR3 sequences, more than 9% of them singletons. This sample comprised PBMCs from the stem cell graft donor, obtained from the stem cell graft. The origin of the receptors is a human donor who donated a stem cell graft to a child with acute myeloid leukemia.

The sample holds many counts of this clonotype. CDR3 region: CATSDFGTGVDEQFF. The DNA of the CDR3 is TGTGCCACCAGTGATTTCGGCACAGGGGTGGATGAGCAGTTCTTC. V is TRBV24-1 and J is TRBJ2-1; 7 bases map to TRBD1. With V trimmed by 1 base and J by 8 bases, 7 bases remained unmatched. Germline-derived CDR1 and CDR2 are KGHDR and SFDVKD. The CDR3 sequence is 15 residues long.

J is TRBJ2-5 and V is TRBV5-6; the D gene is possibly TRBD1 (6 bases). The V end was cut by 3 bases, the J end by 5 bases, with 20 bases between. This CDR3 spans 16 amino acids. The germline V gene encodes CDR1 SGHDT and CDR2 YYEEEE. The CDR3 region has the DNA TGTGCCAGCAGCTCCTTCGACTTTGGACAGAGGGAGACCCAGTACTTC. Protein: CASSSFDFGQRETQYF.

This clonotype showed up just once. The chain couples TRBV18 to TRBJ2-5; TRBD2 agrees at 11 bases. The CDR3 has 16 amino acids. In germline, CDR1 is KGHSH, CDR2 LQKENI. Germline trimming cut 4 bases from V and 3 bases from J; bases unmatched to any gene: 7. CDR3 bases: TGTGCCAGCTCACTTGGACTAGCGGGCTTCGAAGAGACCCAGTACTTC. Translated, it gives CASSLGLAGFEETQYF. Full variable domain (missing parts from reference TRBV18 and TRBJ2-5): NAGVMQNPRHLVRRRGQEARLRCSPMKGHSHVYWYRQLPEEGLKFMVYLQKENIIDESGMPKERFSAEFPKEGPSILRIQQVVRGDSAAYFCASSLGLAGFEETQYFGPGTRLLVL.

The V call is TRBV28, the J call TRBJ2-4; the match to TRBD2 covers 16 bases. This CDR3 has 17 amino acids. Germline lookup yields CDR1 MDHEN and CDR2 SYDVKM. V dropped 3 bases and J dropped 7; count of bases not matched to a gene: 6. The CDR3 nucleotides read TGTGCCAGCAGTTTCCCGGGACTAGCGGGAGGGATCAACATTCAGTACTTC. It translates to CASSFPGLAGGINIQYF. The whole variable domain, filled in from reference TRBV28 and TRBJ2-4, reads DVKVTQSSRYLVKRTGEKVFLECVQDMDHENMFWYRQDPGLGLRLIYFSYDVKMKEKGDIPEGYSVSREKKERFSLILESASTNQTSMYLCASSFPGLAGGINIQYFGAGTRLSVL.

This clonotype was recorded at least ten times. The CDR3 sequence: CASIKGSPMGEQYF. CDR3 DNA: TGTGCCAGCATTAAGGGTTCCCCTATGGGGGAGCAGTACTTC. The chain carries TRBV28 and TRBJ2-7; D ambiguous. Per germline, CDR1 MDHEN and CDR2 SYDVKM. This CDR3 contains 14 residues. V was clipped by 7 bases and J by 7 bases, with 20 bases between them.

The J gene is TRBJ2-7, the V gene TRBV7-9; 7 bases map to TRBD1. Trimming removed 6 bases from V and 7 bases from J; junction bases left unmatched: 12. CDR3 size: 14 residues. CDR1 is SEHNR and CDR2 is FQNEAQ in the germline V gene (reference sequence). CDR3 in DNA: TGTGCCAGCAGGAGGACAGGCGAGCCACGGGAGCAGTACTTC. Its protein product is CASRRTGEPREQYF.

This clonotype was seen more than once but under ten times. CDR3 protein: CASSKRTSGSYEQYF. DNA for the CDR3: TGTGCCAGCAGCAAGAGGACTAGCGGGAGCTACGAGCAGTACTTC. The chain is built from TRBV7-9 and TRBJ2-7; 13 positions agree with TRBD2. With 5 bases clipped from V and 3 bases from J, the junction kept 4 bases outside the gene matches. This CDR3 contains 15 residues. Germline CDR1 SEHNR, CDR2 FQNEAQ (reference sequence). Variable domain in full (rest from reference TRBV7-9 and TRBJ2-7): DTGVSQNPRHKITKRGQNVTFRCDPISEHNRLYWYRQTLGQGPEFLTYFQNEAQLEKSRLLSDRFSAERPKGSFSTLEIQRTEQGDSAMYLCASSKRTSGSYEQYFGPGTRLTVT.

This clonotype was picked up a small number of times. This chain uses TRBV7-3 with TRBJ2-2; the D is unclear. CDR1 SGHTA and CDR2 FQGTGA come from the germline V gene. Trimming stripped 2 bases from V and 5 bases from J, with 9 bases between. The CDR3 covers 14 residues. The CDR3 region has the DNA TGTGCCAGCAGCTTACAAGGGTTAACCGGGGAGCTGTTTTTT. Protein product: CASSLQGLTGELFF.

In this sample, this clonotype turned up a few times. The V and J genes are TRBV25-1 and TRBJ2-3; no clear D. Germline CDR1 MGHDK, CDR2 SYGVNS. This CDR3 comprises 15 residues. V was clipped by 3 bases and J by 3 bases, with 13 bases between them. The CDR3: CASSDSSGGTDTQYF. The DNA for the CDR3 is TGTGCCAGCAGTGATTCCAGTGGTGGGACAGATACGCAGTATTTT.

V is TRBV9 and J is TRBJ2-1, with TRBD2 identical over 9 bases. Trimming removed 0 bases from V and 0 bases from J; junction bases left unmatched: 7. CDR1 is SGDLS and CDR2 is YYNGEE in the germline V gene. The CDR3 is 18 residues long. CDR3 loop: CASSVERLAENSYNEQFF. The CDR3 DNA reads as TGTGCCAGCAGCGTAGAGAGACTAGCGGAAAACTCCTACAATGAGCAGTTCTTC.

This clonotype was observed at least ten times. The V and J genes are TRBV5-1 and TRBJ2-5; possibly TRBD2 for D (6 bases). The length of the CDR3 is 13 residues. Trimming stripped 2 bases from V and 5 bases from J, with 10 bases between. Germline values: CDR1 SGHRS, CDR2 YFSETQ. The DNA of the CDR3 is TGCGCCAGCAGCTTTGGGACTCTGGAGACCCAGTACTTC. As protein: CASSFGTLETQYF. The whole variable domain, filled in from reference TRBV5-1 and TRBJ2-5, reads KAGVTQTPRYLIKTRGQQVTLSCSPISGHRSVSWYQQTPGQGLQFLFEYFSETQRNKGNFPGRFSGRQFSNSRSEMNVSTLELGDSALYLCASSFGTLETQYFGPGTRLLVL.

J is TRBJ2-7 and V is TRBV28, with D possibly matching TRBD2 (6 bases). The CDR3 spans 16 residues. The V end lost 6 bases, the J end lost 6 bases, and 24 bases lay between the germline ends. Germline V gene lookup returns CDR1 MDHEN and CDR2 SYDVKM. As DNA, the CDR3 is TGTGCCAGCAGCCTCATGGGAGGTAGTCTGTACTCCGAGCAGTACTTC. This gives the protein CASSLMGGSLYSEQYF.

The sample holds a few counts of this clonotype. The chain links TRBV20-1 to TRBJ2-3; unclear D gene. Germline lookup yields CDR1 DFQATT and CDR2 SNEGSKA (reference sequence). Between the trimmed V and J ends, which lost 6 bases and 4 bases, there was a span of 11 bases. The CDR3 contains 12 residues. In DNA, the CDR3 is TGCAGTGCCTCAGGAGAGGCAGATACGCAGTATTTT. It encodes CSASGEADTQYF.

This sequence joins TRBV7-2 and TRBJ2-2; 9 bases are shared with TRBD2. This CDR3 comprises 16 residues. From germline, CDR1 is SGHTA and CDR2 FQGNSA. The V and J ends lost 0 bases and 6 bases, in that order; junction bases with no gene match: 5. CDR3: CASSLAVAGAPGELFF. The CDR3 DNA follows: TGTGCCAGCAGCTTAGCTGTAGCGGGAGCCCCCGGGGAGCTGTTTTTT.

CDR3: CASNQRGTSAVNNEQFF. CDR3 nucleotides: TGTGCCAGCAACCAACGCGGGACTAGCGCTGTAAACAATGAGCAGTTCTTC. The genes are TRBV6-2 or TRBV6-3 and TRBJ2-1; 10 nucleotides align to TRBD2. CDR1 is MNHEY, CDR2 SVGEGT, per germline. The CDR3 runs to 17 residues. V dropped 7 bases and J dropped 5; count of bases not matched to a gene: 14.

This clonotype was recorded a few times. As DNA, the CDR3 is TGTGCCAGCAGCCGCCTCCCCCCGGTCCCTAATGAAAAACTGTTTTTT. This gives the protein CASSRLPPVPNEKLFF. The chain links TRBV28 to TRBJ1-4, with D unresolved. CDR1 is MDHEN and CDR2 is SYDVKM in the germline V gene. The V end was cut by 6 bases, the J end by 3 bases, with 17 bases between. CDR3 length: 16 residues.